What follows are 28 T cell receptor beta chains derived from one specimen sequenced in a study of cytomegalovirus exposure and HLA in healthy donors. The PCR used 60 Vbeta and 13 Jbeta primers. Repertoires were generated with immunoSEQ multiplex PCR, while TCRdb's copy carries only in-frame clones and drops some. The sample lists approximately 170,000 clones, around 77% occurring once. The sequencing sample was made of PBMCs. The receptors come from a woman aged 30 to 39 in good health and CMV-seropositive.

The V gene is TRBV5-1, the J gene TRBJ1-1, with D maybe TRBD1 (5 bases). This CDR3 is built from 13 residues. Trimming stripped 4 bases from V and 3 bases from J, with 10 bases between. Germline V lookup: CDR1 SGHRS, CDR2 YFSETQ. CDR3 region: CASSVQVDTEAFF. The CDR3 DNA sequence: TGCGCCAGCAGCGTACAGGTAGACACTGAAGCTTTCTTT.

This chain connects TRBV19 to TRBJ1-1; TRBD1 matches 12 bases. The CDR3 has 16 amino acids. Germline loops: CDR1 LNHDA, CDR2 SQIVND (reference sequence). V shed 4 bases, J shed 2 bases, and the junction held 5 bases outside the gene matches. CDR3: CASSTPGQGANTEAFF. The CDR3 region has the DNA TGTGCCAGTAGTACCCCGGGACAGGGGGCTAACACTGAAGCTTTCTTT.

V gene TRBV27 combines with J gene TRBJ2-2, with a weak D call TRBD2 (5 bases). CDR1 and CDR2 from the germline V gene are MNHEY and SMNVEV (reference sequence). V lost 1 base and J lost 3, with 6 bases in between. The CDR3 has 14 residues. The CDR3: CASSLLEDTGELFF. The CDR3 nucleotides are TGTGCCAGCAGTTTATTGGAGGACACCGGGGAGCTGTTTTTT.

The chain combines TRBV28 with TRBJ1-1; D call uncertain. This CDR3 contains 12 residues. Germline CDR1 MDHEN, CDR2 SYDVKM. V lost 4 bases, J lost 11 bases, and 14 bases lay in between. CDR3 bases: TGTGCCAGCAGTTCCCCTAGAGGGAGGGCTTTCTTT. Encoded protein: CASSSPRGRAFF. Combining the CDR3 with reference TRBV28 and TRBJ1-1 gives the whole variable domain DVKVTQSSRYLVKRTGEKVFLECVQDMDHENMFWYRQDPGLGLRLIYFSYDVKMKEKGDIPEGYSVSREKKERFSLILESASTNQTSMYLCASSSPRGRAFFGQGTRLTVV.

The rearrangement uses TRBV2 and TRBJ1-1, with D possibly TRBD1 on 6 matching bases. V was cut by 5 bases and J by 0 bases, with 13 bases left in between. CDR3 size: 15 residues. Per germline, CDR1 SNHLY and CDR2 FYNNEI. The CDR3 DNA follows: TGTGCCAGCAGTAGGGGGGGCGGAATGAACACTGAAGCTTTCTTT. Translating it yields CASSRGGGMNTEAFF. The variable domain in full, with the rest retrieved from reference TRBV2 and TRBJ1-1, is EPEVTQTPSHQVTQMGQEVILRCVPISNHLYFYWYRQILGQKVEFLVSFYNNEISEKSEIFDDQFSVERPDGSNFTLKIRSTKLEDSAMYFCASSRGGGMNTEAFFGQGTRLTVV.

This sequence joins TRBV7-9 and TRBJ2-3; 8 nucleotides line up with TRBD1. CDR3 size: 17 residues. Germline CDR1 is SEHNR and CDR2 is FQNEAQ (reference sequence). Losses at the gene ends were 1 base for V and 5 bases for J; bases not matched to a gene: 11. Written as DNA, the CDR3 is TGTGCCAGCAGCTTAGGGGACGGACAGGGTATCAGAGATACGCAGTATTTT. Protein sequence: CASSLGDGQGIRDTQYF.

This clone was seen just once. This chain joins TRBV29-1 and TRBJ1-1, with TRBD1 identical over 7 bases. This CDR3 region has 14 residues. The V segment lost 6 bases and the J segment 1 base; nucleotides outside the gene matches: 8. Germline CDR1 SQVTM, CDR2 ANQGSEA. This CDR3 is CSVLRDSRNTEAFF. The CDR3 region has the DNA TGCAGCGTCCTCCGGGACAGTAGGAACACTGAAGCTTTCTTT. The entire variable domain, with the rest obtained from reference TRBV29-1 and TRBJ1-1, is as follows: SAVISQKPSRDICQRGTSLTIQCQVDSQVTMMFWYRQQPGQSLTLIATANQGSEATYESGFVIDKFPISRPNLTFSTLTVSNMSPEDSSIYLCSVLRDSRNTEAFFGQGTRLTVV.

The chain couples TRBV5-6 to TRBJ1-1; 10 bases fit TRBD1. Trimming took 3 bases from V and 10 from J; bases not matched to a gene: 9. The CDR3 runs 14 residues. Germline assignment: CDR1 SGHDT and CDR2 YYEEEE. This chain's CDR3 is CASSSGTGVGSAFF. CDR3 in DNA: TGTGCCAGCAGCTCCGGGACAGGGGTTGGGTCAGCTTTCTTT.

Comments on this clone: The conserved closing phenylalanine or tryptophan is absent in this CDR3, likely reflecting a read error. Because the CDR3's place on the DNA is in doubt, the DNA is left out and the CDR3 is given as listed by TCRdb. This CDR3 is CSAVETGVPRL. The gene calls are TRBV20-1 and TRBJ1-2. CDR1 and CDR2 from the germline V gene are DFQATT and SNEGSKA (reference sequence). A total of 11 residues make up the CDR3, ends included.

This chain joins TRBV6-5 and TRBJ1-6; D remains unclear. Germline lookup yields CDR1 MNHEY and CDR2 SVGAGI. The ends were cut back, 6 bases at V and 8 bases at J, with 14 bases in the middle. The CDR3 covers 14 residues. CDR3 residues: CASSQRTLYSPLHF. The CDR3 bases are TGTGCCAGCAGCCAAAGGACTCTCTATTCACCCCTCCACTTT.

This chain links TRBV6-4 with TRBJ1-5, with D tentatively TRBD1 (6 bases). Between the trimmed V and J ends, which lost 5 bases and 6 bases, there was a span of 11 bases. The germline gives CDR1 MRHNA, CDR2 SNTAGT. The CDR3 is 13 residues long. The CDR3 reads CASSPRGGQPQHF. DNA of the CDR3: TGTGCCAGCAGTCCTCGAGGGGGTCAGCCCCAGCATTTT.

This clone was detected only a few times. The chain employs TRBV4-1 and TRBJ1-5; D ambiguous. Trimming took 1 base from V and 2 from J, leaving 12 bases between them. Per the germline V gene, CDR1 is MGHRA and CDR2 is YSYEKL. The CDR3 length is 16 residues. The CDR3 region is CASSQARLDGNQPQHF. CDR3 sequence (DNA): TGCGCCAGCAGCCAAGCCCGCTTAGATGGCAATCAGCCCCAGCATTTT.

The chain carries TRBV7-8 and TRBJ1-1, with D perhaps TRBD1 (5 bases). Germline assignment: CDR1 SGHVS and CDR2 FQNEAQ. The CDR3 runs 15 residues. V was shortened by 3 bases and J by 0 bases, with 11 bases between the two germline ends. In nucleotides, the CDR3 is TGTGCCAGCAGCTTTCAAGGGGCCATGAACACTGAAGCTTTCTTT. It specifies CASSFQGAMNTEAFF.

The rearrangement links TRBV6-1 to TRBJ1-2; 10 bases are a match to TRBD1. The CDR3 is made up of 20 amino acids. CDR1 and CDR2 from the germline V gene are MNHNS and SASEGT. The junction had 23 bases not matched to a gene; V was cut back by 2 bases and J by 8 bases. CDR3 in DNA: TGTGCCAGCAGTGAATTTGTCCCCGGACAGGGGGTCGCCCGGGGACGGGGCTACACCTTC. The encoded protein is CASSEFVPGQGVARGRGYTF.

This clone was picked up a small number of times. The rearrangement links TRBV7-2 to TRBJ2-1, with D possibly being TRBD2 (6 bases). Germline V gives CDR1 SGHTA, CDR2 FQGNSA. Trimming removed 5 bases at V and 2 bases at J, with 13 bases between. This CDR3 comprises 15 residues. The CDR3 spells CASSPSGSTYNEQFF. CDR3 DNA sequence: TGTGCCAGCAGCCCGAGCGGGTCTACCTACAATGAGCAGTTCTTC.

The chain links TRBV5-1 to TRBJ1-4, with 9 bases fitting TRBD1. The CDR3 extends over 15 amino acids. V lost 4 bases and J lost 8; bases outside the gene matches: 9. CDR1 and CDR2 (germline): SGHRS, YFSETQ. CDR3: CASSPGQGNSEKLFF. The CDR3 region has the DNA TGCGCCAGCAGCCCCGGACAGGGGAATAGCGAAAAACTGTTTTTT. Using reference TRBV5-1 and TRBJ1-4 for the parts outside the CDR3, the full variable domain is KAGVTQTPRYLIKTRGQQVTLSCSPISGHRSVSWYQQTPGQGLQFLFEYFSETQRNKGNFPGRFSGRQFSNSRSEMNVSTLELGDSALYLCASSPGQGNSEKLFFGSGTQLSVL.

The table lists this clone with a count of one. The genes are TRBV10-3 and TRBJ2-3; 7 positions agree with TRBD2. Germline CDR1 ENHRY, CDR2 SYGVKD. V gave up 0 bases and J gave up 0 bases; unmatched junction bases: 6. This CDR3 spans 17 amino acids. Here the CDR3 reads CAISESKGLGSTDTQYF. In nucleotides, the CDR3 is TGTGCCATCAGTGAGTCTAAAGGACTAGGAAGCACAGATACGCAGTATTTT.

The rearrangement joins TRBV10-2 to TRBJ2-1; TRBD2 aligns across 11 bases. The CDR3 runs to 14 residues. Looked up from germline, CDR1 is WSHSY and CDR2 is SAAADI. Trimming took 4 bases from V and 9 from J; bases not matched to a gene: 5. The DNA for the CDR3 is TGCGCCAGCAGTGGTACTAGCGGGAGAGGTGAGCAGTTCTTC. Translated: CASSGTSGRGEQFF.

The chain joins TRBV6-5 to TRBJ2-7; 9 bases are a match to TRBD1. The CDR3 spans 15 residues. The trim removed 6 bases at V and 5 bases at J, leaving 11 bases unmatched. Germline V gene data show CDR1 as MNHEY and CDR2 as SVGAGI. The CDR3 loop is CASSPLRQGVNEQYF. CDR3 sequence (DNA): TGTGCCAGCAGCCCTCTCCGACAGGGGGTGAACGAGCAGTACTTC.

As to this clone: Sequence at one end of the junction differs from germline and may be a read error. This rearrangement joins TRBV7-9 to TRBJ2-5; weak D call: TRBD1 (7 bases). The CDR3 runs 15 residues. CDR1 SEHNR and CDR2 FQNEAQ come from the germline V gene (reference sequence). The CDR3 loop reads CSSSSPRGAEETQYF. CDR3 bases: TGTTCCAGCAGCTCCCCCAGGGGGGCAGAAGAGACCCAGTACTTC.

V and J are TRBV5-1 and TRBJ2-2, with unresolved D. Trimming took 1 base from V and 1 from J, leaving 11 bases between them. This CDR3 has 16 amino acids. Germline CDR1 is SGHRS and CDR2 is YFSETQ. CDR3: CASSLYSSQNTGELFF. For the CDR3, the DNA is TGCGCCAGCAGCTTGTACAGCAGCCAGAACACCGGGGAGCTGTTTTTT.

CDR3: CASSYTPERGETEAFF. CDR3 in DNA: TGTGCCAGCAGTTATACTCCAGAACGGGGGGAGACTGAAGCTTTCTTT. The chain couples TRBV6-5 to TRBJ1-1, with a possible D match to TRBD1 (5 bases). The CDR3 is made up of 16 amino acids. V lost 3 bases to trimming and J lost 5 bases, with 19 bases between them. Per germline, CDR1 MNHEY and CDR2 SVGAGI.

The V call is TRBV10-1, the J call TRBJ2-5; D is possibly TRBD2 (6 bases). The CDR3 has 13 amino acids. Per the germline V gene, CDR1 is WNHNN and CDR2 is SYGVQD (reference sequence). V was cut by 5 bases and J by 1 base, with 8 bases left in between. The CDR3 DNA reads as TGCGCCAGCAGTCGGGACTCCCAAGAGACCCAGTACTTC. Encoded protein: CASSRDSQETQYF.

This sequence joins TRBV30 and TRBJ1-1; D remains unclear. The CDR3 length is 14 residues. The V gene's germline CDR1 is GTSNPN and CDR2 SVGIG (reference sequence). Trimming left V 4 bases short and J 7 bases short, with 19 bases between. CDR3: CAWKLQGRINEAFF. The CDR3 DNA follows: TGTGCCTGGAAACTTCAAGGCAGGATTAATGAAGCTTTCTTT.

The chain links TRBV19 to TRBJ1-2, with 11 nucleotides matching TRBD1. The CDR3 contains 15 residues. The germline V gene has CDR1 LNHDA and CDR2 SQIVND (reference sequence). The V gene end was trimmed by 5 bases and the J gene end by 6 bases; junction bases not matched to a gene: 8. CDR3 nucleotide sequence: TGTGCCAGTAGTCCCCTTGGACAGGGGGCAGATGGCTACACCTTC. It is translated as CASSPLGQGADGYTF.

J is TRBJ1-2 and V is TRBV6-5; possible D gene TRBD1, 6 bases. The CDR3 length is 12 residues. Germline V lookup: CDR1 MNHEY, CDR2 SVGAGI. V was trimmed by 5 bases and J by 6 bases, leaving 10 bases between them. Written as DNA, the CDR3 is TGTGCCAGCAGTCAAAACAGGGATGGCTACACCTTC. Translation gives CASSQNRDGYTF.

J is TRBJ2-3 and V is TRBV25-1, with 11 bases identical to TRBD2. CDR3 size: 18 residues. The V gene's germline CDR1 is MGHDK and CDR2 SYGVNS. The ends lost 1 base at V and 1 base at J; junction bases unmatched: 7. The CDR3 bases are TGTGCCAGCAGTGAATTGCGGGAGACTAGCGGGGGCACAGATACGCAGTATTTT. This sequence encodes CASSELRETSGGTDTQYF.

The V gene is TRBV4-1, the J gene TRBJ2-5; no firm D call. The ends were cut back, 0 bases at V and 1 base at J, with 9 bases in the middle. Germline V CDR1 and CDR2: MGHRA, YSYEKL. The CDR3 is 15 amino acids. CDR3 coding DNA: TGCGCCAGCAGCCAAGATAACTCAATCCAAGAGACCCAGTACTTC. Residues: CASSQDNSIQETQYF.